Many counts were recorded for the clone carrying this TCR beta chain. Antigen unknown. The CDR3 spans 14 residues. Trimming pared 5 bases from V and 3 bases from J, leaving 11 bases between. Germline lookup yields CDR1 SGHTA and CDR2 FQGNSA. TCRdb processed the reads anew with MiXCR; each CDR3 protein has one entry. The sample includes about 150,000 distinct CDR3 sequences, about a quarter of them seen just once. The data stem from a study of T cell repertoires in cytomegalovirus infection. About the research overall: Based on public TCR beta signatures, there were indications of CMV infection and of a matching HLA type. General study results and limits: HLA-C-restricted CMV clonotypes gave the most frequent clonotype in two of eight donors. Accumulated public TCR beta family frequency recognized individuals carrying CMV together with the relevant HLA.

This sequence originates from a human donor in good health (CMV status not recorded). Some clones in this sample may be carry-over from other donors' samples. The V call is TRBV7-2, the J call TRBJ2-1; D is unresolved. What was sequenced was PBMCs. This chain's CDR3 is CASSRAPGYNEQFF. The CDR3, as DNA: TGTGCCAGCAGCCGCGCTCCCGGCTACAATGAGCAGTTCTTC.